One T cell receptor beta chain is described in this entry. Generated by immunoSEQ multiplex PCR, the TCRdb table keeps only in-frame clones and is missing some. The sample lists 50,000 or so clones; around 87% were seen once. This sample was included in a study of PD-L1 blockade in urothelial cancer. CDR1 is SGHTA, CDR2 FQGNSA, per germline. Deletions cut 3 bases from V and 4 bases from J, with 12 bases between. The CDR3 has 14 residues. V usage is TRBV7-2 and J usage is TRBJ1-1; D is undetermined. This specimen was PBMCs, taken around atezolizumab (anti-PD-L1) treatment. The TCR originated in a man aged 55-75 years with urothelial cancer. The CDR3 bases are TGTGCCAGCAGCTTTGGATCTGCAGGCACTGAAGCTTTCTTT. The encoded protein is CASSFGSAGTEAFF. Supplemented by reference TRBV7-2 and TRBJ1-1, the full variable domain reads GAGVSQSPSNKVTEKGKDVELRCDPISGHTALYWYRQSLGQGLEFLIYFQGNSAPDKSGLPSDRFSAERTGGSVSTLTIQRTQQEDSAVYLCASSFGSAGTEAFFGQGTRLTVV.